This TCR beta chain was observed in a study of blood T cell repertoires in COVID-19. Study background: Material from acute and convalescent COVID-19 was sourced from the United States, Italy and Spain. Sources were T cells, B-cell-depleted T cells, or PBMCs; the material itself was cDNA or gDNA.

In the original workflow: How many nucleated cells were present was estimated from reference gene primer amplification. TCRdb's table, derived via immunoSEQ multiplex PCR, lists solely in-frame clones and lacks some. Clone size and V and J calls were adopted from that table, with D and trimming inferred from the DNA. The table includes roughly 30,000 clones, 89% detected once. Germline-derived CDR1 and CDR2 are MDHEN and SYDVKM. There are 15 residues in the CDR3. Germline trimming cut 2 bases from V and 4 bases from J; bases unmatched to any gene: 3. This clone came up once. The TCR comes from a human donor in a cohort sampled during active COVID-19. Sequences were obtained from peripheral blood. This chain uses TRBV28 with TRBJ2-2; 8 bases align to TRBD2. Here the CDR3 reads CASSLRGGGTGELFF. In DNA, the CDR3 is TGTGCCAGCAGTTTACGGGGGGGCGGCACCGGGGAGCTGTTTTTT.